The rows below give T cell receptor beta chains drawn from one sample of a study of blood T cell repertoires in COVID-19. Measured with immunoSEQ multiplex PCR; TCRdb has only the in-frame clones, and not every one. The sample has approximately 280,000 clones; about four fifths are singletons. The sample consisted of peripheral blood. The source is a human donor with COVID-19, enrolled during active disease. The donor label of this sample is uncertain. Both conserved end residues are part of each CDR3. D genes are given only for firm matches. Where a row states a size, it is once, few, many or the class of an expanded clone; other rows omit it.

abundance	v_gene	j_gene	d_gene	CDR3nt	CDR3aa
-	TRBV9	TRBJ2-2	-	TGTGCCAGCAGCGTAGTACCGACTAACACCGGGGAGCTGTTTTTT	CASSVVPTNTGELFF
-	TRBV19	TRBJ1-3	TRBD1	TGTGCCAGTAGTTCCGACAGGGTCTCTGGAAACACCATATATTTT	CASSSDRVSGNTIYF
-	TRBV29-1	TRBJ1-1	-	TGCAGCGTTGAAGTAAACAGTAACACTGAAGCTTTCTTT	CSVEVNSNTEAFF
-	TRBV5-6	TRBJ1-5	TRBD1	TGTGCCAGCAGCTTGGACAGGGGGAATCAGCCCCAGCATTTT	CASSLDRGNQPQHF
-	TRBV11-2	TRBJ2-1	-	TGTGCCAGCGCGCGGAGTGGTGAGCAGTTCTTC	CASARSGEQFF
once	TRBV7-8	TRBJ2-1	-	TGTGCCAGCAGCTTAGCGCCCGGGAGCTCCTACAATGAGCAGTTCTTC	CASSLAPGSSYNEQFF
-	TRBV6-1	TRBJ2-7	-	TGTGCCAGCAGTGACCCTAGCAGTCCCTACGAGCAGTACTTC	CASSDPSSPYEQYF
-	TRBV4-3	TRBJ1-2	-	TGCGCCAGCAGCCAAGCGGTAGCCTTGTTAGCCTATGGCTACACCTTC	CASSQAVALLAYGYTF
-	TRBV6-5	TRBJ2-2	-	TGTGCCAGCATGGAGGGAAGCACCGGGGAGCTGTTTTTT	CASMEGSTGELFF
-	TRBV6-1	TRBJ1-5	-	TGTGCCAGCAGTGAAACAGGGAGCTATAGCAATCAGCCCCAGCATTTT	CASSETGSYSNQPQHF
-	TRBV7-2	TRBJ2-1	TRBD2	TGTGCCAGCAGCTTAGGAACACTAGCGGATAACTACAATGAGCAGTTCTTC	CASSLGTLADNYNEQFF
-	TRBV7-2	TRBJ2-7	-	TGTGCCAGCAGCTTAGTAGGACAGACTTCCTACGAGCAGTACTTC	CASSLVGQTSYEQYF
-	TRBV27	TRBJ2-2	TRBD1	TGTGCCAGCAGTTTGAACAGGGGCCAGAACACCGGGGAGCTGTTTTTT	CASSLNRGQNTGELFF
-	TRBV28	TRBJ2-7	TRBD1	TGTGCCAGCAGTCCTCCCCCGCCGGGACAGGGTTACTTC	CASSPPPPGQGYF
-	TRBV12-3/TRBV12-4	TRBJ2-7	-	TGTGCCAGCACCTCGACAGCAGCCTACGAGCAGTACTTC	CASTSTAAYEQYF
-	TRBV5-1	TRBJ1-1	TRBD1	TGCGCCAGCAGCTTGGAGTCGAGGTGGGGGCAGGGGGCCGCGAACACTGAAGCTTTCTTT	CASSLESRWGQGAANTEAFF
once	TRBV11-2	TRBJ2-7	-	TGTGCCAGCAGCTTGGGGGGTTCCTACGAGCAGTACTTC	CASSLGGSYEQYF